These 15 T cell receptor beta chains originate from one sample sequenced in a study of beta chain features in type 1 diabetes. The study's findings and limits: Type 1 diabetes patients showed a moderate but significant shortening of TCRB CDR3s in all four CD4+ subsets.

The antigens these receptors bind are not known. TCRB transcripts that were expressed got sequenced, as all of the isolated RNA had been reverse transcribed. Libraries were prepared by immunoSEQ multiplex PCR; TCRdb keeps only in-frame clonotypes and omits some of them. The sample shows 400,000 or so clones, around 12% of them seen only once. The sample taken for sequencing was naive CD4+ T cells from blood. The source of these receptors is a woman between 18 and 30 years old with type 1 diabetes.

This clone appeared a few times. The chain combines TRBV28 with TRBJ2-7; tentative D call: TRBD2 (6 bases). Germline lookup yields CDR1 MDHEN and CDR2 SYDVKM. The CDR3 covers 13 residues. The V end lost 10 bases, the J end lost 0 bases, and 13 bases lay between the germline ends. CDR3 loop: CATVVGSSYEQYF. The CDR3 nucleotides are TGTGCCACCGTAGTCGGGAGCTCCTACGAGCAGTACTTC.

The J gene is TRBJ2-1, the V gene TRBV18; 8 bases line up with TRBD2. Trimming at V came to 3 bases and at J to 4 bases, leaving 8 bases not matched to a gene. Germline assignment: CDR1 KGHSH and CDR2 LQKENI. CDR3 size: 16 residues. This chain's CDR3 is CASSPPSGGKYNEQFF. CDR3 DNA: TGTGCCAGCTCACCTCCCAGCGGGGGAAAATACAATGAGCAGTTCTTC.

This clone was found a few times. The chain couples TRBV6-6 to TRBJ2-5; 7 bases agree with TRBD2. Unmatched junction bases numbered 6, after V lost 6 bases and J lost 5 bases. This CDR3 spans 13 amino acids. CDR1 is MNHNY and CDR2 is SVGAGI in the germline V gene (reference sequence). CDR3: CASSRGSAETQYF. As DNA, the CDR3 is TGTGCCAGCAGCCGCGGGAGTGCGGAGACCCAGTACTTC.

The rearrangement joins TRBV7-9 to TRBJ1-2, with no clear D. V gave up 4 bases and J gave up 4 bases, with 13 bases separating them. The CDR3 extends over 14 amino acids. The V gene's germline CDR1 is SEHNR and CDR2 FQNEAQ (reference sequence). CDR3 bases: TGTGCCAGCAGCTCCCAGGCCGGCTCCTATGGCTACACCTTC. It translates to CASSSQAGSYGYTF.

This chain connects TRBV30 to TRBJ1-1; D not resolved. The CDR3 is 11 residues long. Germline V gene lookup returns CDR1 GTSNPN and CDR2 SVGIG (reference sequence). V was cut by 3 bases and J by 11 bases, with 13 bases left in between. This chain's CDR3 is CAWRRPNGAFF. Written as DNA, the CDR3 is TGTGCCTGGAGACGGCCAAACGGGGCTTTCTTT. The full variable domain, its missing parts supplied by reference TRBV30 and TRBJ1-1, is SQTIHQWPATLVQPVGSPLSLECTVEGTSNPNLYWYRQAAGRGLQLLFYSVGIGQISSEVPQNLSASRPQDRQFILSSKKLLLSDSGFYLCAWRRPNGAFFGQGTRLTVV.

This clone has a handful of counts. CDR3 sequence: CASSLPRVDQETQYF. The CDR3 DNA reads as TGCGCCAGCAGCTTGCCGAGGGTAGACCAAGAGACCCAGTACTTC. The genes are TRBV5-1 and TRBJ2-5, with D possibly being TRBD2 (5 bases). This CDR3 is 15 amino acids long. Between the trimmed V and J ends, which lost 1 base and 0 bases, there was a span of 10 bases. CDR1 SGHRS and CDR2 YFSETQ come from the germline V gene. Full variable domain (missing parts from reference TRBV5-1 and TRBJ2-5): KAGVTQTPRYLIKTRGQQVTLSCSPISGHRSVSWYQQTPGQGLQFLFEYFSETQRNKGNFPGRFSGRQFSNSRSEMNVSTLELGDSALYLCASSLPRVDQETQYFGPGTRLLVL.

This clone was detected only a few times. This rearrangement joins TRBV11-3 to TRBJ1-2; possible D gene TRBD1, 6 bases. This CDR3 contains 16 residues. Per germline, CDR1 SGHNT and CDR2 YENEEA. V gave up 4 bases and J gave up 5 bases, with 20 bases separating them. The CDR3 DNA is TGTGCCAGCAGCTCCACTCCCGGGACAACGAGATATGGCTACACCTTC. It specifies CASSSTPGTTRYGYTF. Together with reference TRBV11-3 and TRBJ1-2, the CDR3 gives the full variable domain: EAGVVQSPRYKIIEKKQPVAFWCNPISGHNTLYWYLQNLGQGPELLIRYENEEAVDDSQLPKDRFSAERLKGVDSTLKIQPAELGDSAVYLCASSSTPGTTRYGYTFGSGTRLTVV.

This clone was observed a few times. The CDR3 sequence: CASSGSGRQYF. The CDR3 nucleotides are TGTGCCAGCAGTGGCAGTGGGAGACAGTACTTC. The chain employs TRBV6-1 and TRBJ2-4; TRBD2 is a possible D gene (5 bases). Germline CDR1 MNHNS, CDR2 SASEGT. The CDR3 runs to 11 residues. V was pared by 4 bases and J by 13 bases, with 11 bases between.

This clone appeared a few times. V is TRBV5-1 and J is TRBJ2-3; no definite D call. The V and J ends lost 0 bases and 2 bases respectively, with 7 bases between them. The length of the CDR3 is 14 residues. Germline V CDR1 and CDR2: SGHRS, YFSETQ. Written as DNA, the CDR3 is TGCGCCAGCAGCTTGGATCCAGACACAGATACGCAGTATTTT. Translated, it gives CASSLDPDTDTQYF.

This clone has more than one count but fewer than ten. The rearrangement links TRBV5-4 to TRBJ1-1, with D unclear. V was shortened by 1 base and J by 9 bases, with 13 bases between the two germline ends. Germline CDR1 and CDR2: SGHNT and YYREEE (reference sequence). This CDR3 has 13 residues. DNA of the CDR3: TGTGCCAGCAGCTTGCCCCTTTCGGAGAAAGCTTTCTTT. The encoded protein is CASSLPLSEKAFF.

This clone was detected a few times. The rearrangement joins TRBV29-1 to TRBJ2-4; D gene uncertain. CDR1 is SQVTM and CDR2 is ANQGSEA in the germline V gene. The length of the CDR3 is 14 residues. V dropped 5 bases and J dropped 0 bases, with 11 bases sitting between them. In nucleotides, the CDR3 is TGCAGCGTTCTAGGCCGGTTAGCCAAAAACATTCAGTACTTC. Its translation: CSVLGRLAKNIQYF. The full variable domain, its missing parts supplied by reference TRBV29-1 and TRBJ2-4, is SAVISQKPSRDICQRGTSLTIQCQVDSQVTMMFWYRQQPGQSLTLIATANQGSEATYESGFVIDKFPISRPNLTFSTLTVSNMSPEDSSIYLCSVLGRLAKNIQYFGAGTRLSVL.

The genes are TRBV15 and TRBJ1-2, with D unclear. Trimming took 7 bases from V and 3 from J, leaving 6 bases between them. Germline loops: CDR1 LNHNV, CDR2 YYDKDF (reference sequence). This CDR3 contains 11 residues. The CDR3 is CATTGDYGYTF. Written as DNA, the CDR3 is TGTGCCACCACGGGTGACTATGGCTACACCTTC.

V usage is TRBV21-1 and J usage is TRBJ2-7; TRBD1 is the table's D call, not checked against the DNA. TRBV21-1 is given as a pseudogene. The CDR3 has 15 amino acids. The CDR3 is CASRQSPEGANEQYF. CDR3 bases: TGTGCCAGCAGGCAAAGCCCGGAGGGGGCGAACGAGCAGTACTTC.

This clone was counted a few times. The chain combines TRBV7-9 with TRBJ2-7; 7 bases match TRBD1. Trimming at V came to 5 bases and at J to 2 bases, leaving 6 bases not matched to a gene. The CDR3 covers 14 residues. CDR1 is SEHNR and CDR2 is FQNEAQ in the germline V gene (reference sequence). The chain's CDR3 is CASSPTGATYEQYF. The DNA for the CDR3 is TGTGCCAGCAGCCCCACAGGGGCAACCTACGAGCAGTACTTC.

This clone was seen a handful of times. V gene TRBV5-1 combines with J gene TRBJ1-1; unclear D gene. Trimming shortened V by 4 bases and J by 4 bases, and 11 bases separated the two germline ends. This CDR3 comprises 13 residues. Looked up from germline, CDR1 is SGHRS and CDR2 is YFSETQ. CDR3 region: CASSPTSGTEAFF. For the CDR3, the DNA is TGCGCCAGCAGCCCAACTTCGGGCACTGAAGCTTTCTTT.